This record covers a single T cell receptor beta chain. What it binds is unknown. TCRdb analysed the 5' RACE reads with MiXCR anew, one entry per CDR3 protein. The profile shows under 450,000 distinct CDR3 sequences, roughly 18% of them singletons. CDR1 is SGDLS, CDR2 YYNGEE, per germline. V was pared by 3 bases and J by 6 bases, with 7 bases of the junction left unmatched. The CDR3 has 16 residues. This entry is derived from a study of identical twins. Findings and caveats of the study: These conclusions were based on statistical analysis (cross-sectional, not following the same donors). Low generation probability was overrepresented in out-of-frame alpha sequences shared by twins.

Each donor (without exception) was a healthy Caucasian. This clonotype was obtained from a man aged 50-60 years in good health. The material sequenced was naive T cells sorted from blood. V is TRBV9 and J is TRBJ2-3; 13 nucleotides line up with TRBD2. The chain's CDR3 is CASSETLAGGPDTQYF. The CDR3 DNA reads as TGTGCCAGCAGCGAGACACTAGCGGGAGGGCCTGATACGCAGTATTTT.